The source of this T cell receptor (beta chain) is a study of T cells in Graves' hyperthyroidism and ophthalmopathy. Researchers amplified the TCR beta CDR3 regions from RNA transcripts. TCR CDR3 underwent first-round RT-PCR with the HTBI primer set. TCRdb analysed the multiplex PCR reads with MiXCR anew, one entry per CDR3 protein. The sample gives 550,000 to 800,000 distinct CDR3 sequences, about 18% of which show up once; 15% is in the top ten. Uncontrolled infection, other autoimmune disease, pregnancy or lactation excluded patients. Each 10 ml fresh peripheral blood draw supplied the PBMCs. This clonotype has a handful of counts. V lost 0 bases and J 0 bases, leaving 12 bases between the germline ends. Germline CDR1 and CDR2: PRHDT and FYEKMQ (reference sequence). This CDR3 is built from 17 residues.

This rearrangement joins TRBV13 to TRBJ2-1; perhaps TRBD2 as D (5 bases). Sequences were obtained from blood. This receptor was obtained from a man over 45 with Graves' hyperthyroidism. The CDR3 sequence is CASSLGLRVVSYNEQFF. The CDR3 nucleotides read TGTGCCAGCAGCTTAGGACTGCGGGTGGTCTCCTACAATGAGCAGTTCTTC.